The clone carrying this T cell receptor beta chain was seen repeatedly, ten times or more. Its antigen is unidentified. The V and J ends lost 5 bases and 4 bases respectively, with 22 bases between them. This CDR3 is built from 17 residues. Germline assignment: CDR1 MNHNS and CDR2 SASEGT. These data are taken from a study of read filtering for tumor transcriptome and immune sequencing. On the study more broadly: Mean patient age was roughly 70 years, range roughly 45 to 85; approximately 17 male, roughly 14 female. IR-seq gave about 3.5 to 11 million TCR reads per sample; RNA-seq gave 85 to 1273.

Whole-study findings and limits: Single-read clonotypes: roughly 82% of IR-seq clonotypes (roughly 4% of reads), 74.6% of RNA-seq clonotypes (roughly 49% of reads). IR-seq captured clonotypes deeper and more reliably than RNA-seq.

Molecular barcoded adaptors covering alpha/delta and beta/gamma chains were used on approximately 400 ng RNA. TCRdb reanalysed the reads using MiXCR and keeps one entry per CDR3 protein. The profile shows roughly 61,000 distinct CDR3 sequences, around 12% of them singletons. The genes are TRBV6-1 and TRBJ2-3; D possibly corresponds to TRBD2 (6 bases). Specimen: a population of CD138-negative cells sorted from bone marrow. This clonotype originated in a donor aged 40 or over with multiple myeloma. The CDR3 bases are TGTGCCAGCAGTTGGGGAGGACGGGGGTCTGTGGCAGATACGCAGTATTTT. Translated, it gives CASSWGGRGSVADTQYF.